Below are 28 T cell receptor beta chains sequenced from a single sample in a study of regulatory T cells in long-lasting Graves disease (dated by TCRdb to the early 2020s). The library relied on multiplex PCR. Sequencing used an Illumina HiSeq 4000. To build TCR beta libraries, CDR3 regions were amplified by Arm-PCR using iRepertoire HTBI primers. TCRdb reworked the public reads: Q25 trimming with fastp, MiXCR clone assembly, productive beta chains retained. CDR3 protein duplicates are merged, each entry listing the most common genes and DNA. In all, the sample holds 300,000 to 400,000 distinct CDR3 sequences, and roughly a fifth of those were seen once. Less than 35% of the sample rests with the top ten. The time point label for this specimen denotes: persistent/refractory GD, antithyroid drugs over 5 years with positive TRAb. RNA was extracted from PBMCs in TRIzol for both TCR sequencing and RNA sequencing.

The starting material was peripheral blood mononuclear cells (PBMCs), obtained when the disease was refractory, from a patient treated with antithyroid drugs. These receptors were obtained from a female donor with Graves disease.

This clonotype showed up many times. V gene TRBV18 combines with J gene TRBJ2-7; D ambiguous. Germline loops: CDR1 KGHSH, CDR2 LQKENI. The V and J ends lost 3 bases and 3 bases respectively, with 9 bases between them. This CDR3 comprises 13 residues. The CDR3 nucleotides read TGTGCCAGCTCACCCCCCGAGGACTACGAGCAGTACTTC. The encoded protein is CASSPPEDYEQYF.

This clonotype has at least ten counts. The chain uses TRBV11-3 and TRBJ1-1; no definite D call. Germline assignment: CDR1 SGHNT and CDR2 YENEEA. V was shortened by 6 bases and J by 1 base, with 18 bases between the two germline ends. CDR3 length: 16 residues. The CDR3 is CASSSTIRTRNTEAFF. The CDR3 nucleotides read TGTGCCAGCAGTTCGACAATTAGGACGAGGAACACTGAAGCTTTCTTT.

This clonotype is a singleton in its sample. This chain uses TRBV6-2 or TRBV6-3 with TRBJ2-7; maybe TRBD2 (6 bases). Germline CDR1 is MNHEY and CDR2 is SVGEGT. Trimming left V 7 bases short and J 4 bases short, with 17 bases between. The CDR3 covers 14 residues. CDR3 coding DNA: TGTGCCAGCATGACGTGGGGGGTAGGGTACGAGCAGTACTTC. Protein: CASMTWGVGYEQYF.

There are many counts of this clonotype. The chain is built from TRBV24-1 and TRBJ2-7; D is unclear. Between the trimmed V and J ends, which lost 4 bases and 6 bases, there was a span of 12 bases. The CDR3 runs 13 residues. Germline V lookup: CDR1 KGHDR, CDR2 SFDVKD. The CDR3 region is CATSDELHSEQYF. The CDR3 DNA reads as TGTGCCACCAGTGACGAGCTCCATTCCGAGCAGTACTTC.

This chain joins TRBV28 and TRBJ2-7; D ambiguous. Trimming left V 11 bases short and J 2 bases short, with 10 bases between. This CDR3 has 11 amino acids. Germline V CDR1 and CDR2: MDHEN, SYDVKM. This chain's CDR3 is CAAWGPYEQYF. The DNA for the CDR3 is TGTGCCGCCTGGGGTCCCTACGAGCAGTACTTC. The full variable domain, in which reference TRBV28 and TRBJ2-7 provide the parts outside the CDR3, is DVKVTQSSRYLVKRTGEKVFLECVQDMDHENMFWYRQDPGLGLRLIYFSYDVKMKEKGDIPEGYSVSREKKERFSLILESASTNQTSMYLCAAWGPYEQYFGPGTRLTVT.

This clonotype came up many times. This rearrangement joins TRBV19 to TRBJ1-2; D is unresolved. Per germline, CDR1 LNHDA and CDR2 SQIVND (reference sequence). Trimming shortened V by 4 bases and J by 3 bases, and 12 bases separated the two germline ends. The CDR3 is 14 amino acids. CDR3 residues: CASSRREAHYGYTF. The CDR3 DNA reads TGTGCCAGTAGTAGGAGGGAAGCGCACTATGGCTACACCTTC.

This clonotype was counted at least ten times. V gene TRBV7-2 combines with J gene TRBJ1-2; TRBD1 might be the D (6 bases). V dropped 6 bases and J dropped 5 bases, with 16 bases sitting between them. This CDR3 has 14 amino acids. CDR1 and CDR2 from the germline V gene are SGHTA and FQGNSA. CDR3 DNA: TGTGCCAGCAGTTTCGGCAGGGGCGAGTATGGCTACACCTTC. Translated, it gives CASSFGRGEYGYTF.

This sequence joins TRBV29-1 and TRBJ1-1, with D maybe TRBD1 (5 bases). This CDR3 comprises 14 residues. Germline loops: CDR1 SQVTM, CDR2 ANQGSEA. Trimming took off 3 bases at V and 0 bases at J, with 11 bases between the two ends. The CDR3 region is CSVDRENMNTEAFF. The DNA of the CDR3 is TGCAGCGTTGACAGGGAGAATATGAACACTGAAGCTTTCTTT.

This clonotype showed up just a few times. CDR3 in DNA: TGTGCCAGTCGGAAGGACAGGAACTATGGCTACACCTTC. Translation gives CASRKDRNYGYTF. This rearrangement joins TRBV19 to TRBJ1-2, with 7 bases identical to TRBD1. Germline lookup yields CDR1 LNHDA and CDR2 SQIVND (reference sequence). With V trimmed by 8 bases and J by 2 bases, 5 bases remained unmatched. The CDR3 has 13 amino acids.

The rearrangement uses TRBV10-3 and TRBJ2-5; 7 bases match TRBD1. Germline CDR1 ENHRY, CDR2 SYGVKD. Trimming cost V 3 bases and J 5 bases; bases outside gene matches: 9. This CDR3 region has 15 residues. The CDR3 spells CAISESRQGRETQYF. DNA of the CDR3: TGTGCCATCAGTGAATCGCGACAGGGCCGGGAGACCCAGTACTTC.

This clonotype was counted ten times or more. The genes are TRBV11-2 and TRBJ1-1; D is ambiguous. Germline values: CDR1 SGHAT, CDR2 FQNNGV. Between the trimmed V and J ends, which lost 2 bases and 5 bases, there was a span of 12 bases. The CDR3 is 14 amino acids. The CDR3 DNA reads TGTGCCAGCAGCTTAACGGAGAGGAGGACTGAAGCTTTCTTT. This gives the protein CASSLTERRTEAFF.

The rearrangement links TRBV19 to TRBJ2-5, with D unresolved. Trimming removed 3 bases at V and 2 bases at J, with 16 bases between. In germline, CDR1 is LNHDA, CDR2 SQIVND (reference sequence). This CDR3 has 16 amino acids. The CDR3 loop reads CASSILVYPKQETQYF. CDR3 bases: TGTGCCAGTAGTATCCTGGTATACCCTAAACAAGAGACCCAGTACTTC.

This clonotype has only a few counts. The chain combines TRBV4-1 with TRBJ1-2; TRBD1 agrees at 11 bases. V lost 1 base to trimming and J lost 7 bases; unmatched junction nucleotides: 8. Germline V gives CDR1 MGHRA, CDR2 YSYEKL. The CDR3 is made up of 16 amino acids. CDR3 loop: CASSQAPGQGARGYTF. In DNA, the CDR3 is TGCGCCAGCAGCCAAGCCCCTGGACAGGGGGCGCGTGGCTACACCTTC.

V and J are TRBV3-1 and TRBJ1-1, with 9 bases matching TRBD1. Looked up from germline, CDR1 is LGHDT and CDR2 is YNNKEL (reference sequence). V lost 0 bases, J lost 3 bases, and 5 bases stayed unmatched. This CDR3 spans 16 amino acids. The DNA of the CDR3 is TGTGCCAGCAGCCAAGATAGGACAGGGGTTGACACTGAAGCTTTCTTT. Translated: CASSQDRTGVDTEAFF.

This rearrangement joins TRBV5-1 to TRBJ2-7; 12 nucleotides agree with TRBD2. This CDR3 spans 15 amino acids. Trimming removed 4 bases from V and 4 bases from J; junction bases left unmatched: 6. Germline lookup yields CDR1 SGHRS and CDR2 YFSETQ. CDR3 nucleotide sequence: TGCGCCAGCAGCCCCGGGGGGACTAGCGGGTACGAGCAGTACTTC. Its protein product is CASSPGGTSGYEQYF.

V gene TRBV12-3 or TRBV12-4 combines with J gene TRBJ2-3; D is uncertain. With 11 bases removed from V and 6 bases from J, the gap between germline ends came to 9 bases. The CDR3 totals 10 residues. As DNA, the CDR3 is TGTGCCGACGAATGCGATACGCAGTATTTT. Translated: CADECDTQYF.

V gene TRBV4-1 combines with J gene TRBJ1-4; D uncertain. The CDR3 spans 13 residues. Looked up from germline, CDR1 is MGHRA and CDR2 is YSYEKL. Trimming removed 4 bases from V and 7 bases from J, with 10 bases in between. CDR3 sequence: CASSRARSEKLFF. The CDR3 DNA follows: TGCGCCAGCAGCCGGGCGCGGAGTGAAAAACTGTTTTTT.

This clonotype was observed many times. V usage is TRBV28 and J usage is TRBJ2-7, with TRBD1 matching 12 bases. CDR3 size: 15 residues. The V gene end was trimmed by 4 bases and the J gene end by 3 bases; junction bases not matched to a gene: 4. The V gene's germline CDR1 is MDHEN and CDR2 SYDVKM. CDR3 residues: CASSWGQGAFYEQYF. CDR3 nucleotides: TGTGCCAGCAGTTGGGGACAGGGGGCGTTCTACGAGCAGTACTTC.

This clonotype came up many times. The chain links TRBV3-1 to TRBJ2-5; 8 bases align to TRBD1. Germline V gives CDR1 LGHDT, CDR2 YNNKEL (reference sequence). Trimming cost V 5 bases and J 1 base; bases outside gene matches: 6. The CDR3 spans 15 residues. DNA for the CDR3: TGTGCCAGCAGCTTGGACAGGGAGGTCCAAGAGACCCAGTACTTC. Translation: CASSLDREVQETQYF.

Worth noting for this clonotype: This may arise from a read error, as a much more abundant clone is one base away. Here the CDR3 omits its conserved ending phenylalanine or tryptophan, so a read error is the likely source. The rearrangement joins TRBV5-1 to TRBJ1-1; a possible D gene is TRBD1 (6 bases). CDR3 length equals 15 residues. The V gene's germline CDR1 is SGHRS and CDR2 YFSETQ. The V and J ends lost 7 bases and 9 bases respectively, with 25 bases between them. The CDR3 loop reads CASADRSPTSSQAFS. For the CDR3, the DNA is TGCGCCAGCGCTGACAGGAGTCCCACCTCGTCCCAAGCTTTCTCT.

The rearrangement joins TRBV7-2 to TRBJ2-1, with D perhaps given as TRBD1 or TRBD2 (6 bases each). V lost 4 bases to trimming and J lost 5 bases, with 12 bases between them. The V gene's germline CDR1 is SGHTA and CDR2 FQGNSA. The CDR3 has 14 residues. The DNA for the CDR3 is TGTGCCAGCAGCTCCGGAAGGGGGGACAATGAGCAGTTCTTC. Amino acids: CASSSGRGDNEQFF.

The genes are TRBV20-1 and TRBJ2-2; a weak D match, TRBD2 (6 bases). The CDR3 runs to 14 residues. V lost 3 bases, J lost 4 bases, and 12 bases lay in between. Per germline, CDR1 DFQATT and CDR2 SNEGSKA (reference sequence). The CDR3 spells CSASFGRGTGELFF. CDR3 nucleotides: TGCAGTGCTAGTTTCGGGAGAGGCACCGGGGAGCTGTTTTTT.

This clonotype was seen only a few times. V gene TRBV6-1 combines with J gene TRBJ2-1, with D maybe TRBD1 (5 bases). This CDR3 is 13 amino acids long. V lost 6 bases to trimming and J lost 6 bases, with 12 bases between them. Germline V gene sequence: CDR1 MNHNS, CDR2 SASEGT. Here the CDR3 DNA reads TGTGCCAGCAGCCAGGACATCGCCAATGAGCAGTTCTTC. Translated: CASSQDIANEQFF.

This clonotype was detected many times. The gene calls are TRBV10-3 and TRBJ1-4; no reliable D call. CDR1 is ENHRY and CDR2 is SYGVKD in the germline V gene. The CDR3 is made up of 13 amino acids. Trimming removed 6 bases at V and 4 bases at J, with 9 bases between. The CDR3 region is CAIRKGGNEKLFF. CDR3 in DNA: TGTGCCATCAGAAAAGGTGGTAATGAAAAACTGTTTTTT.

The V gene is TRBV3-1, the J gene TRBJ2-3; TRBD2 matches at 11 bases. Trimming at V came to 4 bases and at J to 8 bases, leaving 11 bases not matched to a gene. Looked up from germline, CDR1 is LGHDT and CDR2 is YNNKEL (reference sequence). CDR3 size: 16 residues. DNA of the CDR3: TGTGCCAGCAGCCGAAAACCGGGACTAGCGGAGTTTACGCAGTATTTT. The encoded protein is CASSRKPGLAEFTQYF.

This clonotype was picked up many times. The chain uses TRBV12-3 or TRBV12-4 and TRBJ2-7, with no clear D. Trimming removed 4 bases from V and 3 bases from J, with 7 bases in between. This CDR3 spans 12 amino acids. As DNA, the CDR3 is TGTGCCAGCAGTTCCTCATTCTACGAGCAGTACTTC. Translating it yields CASSSSFYEQYF.

This clonotype was seen ten or more times. The chain is built from TRBV29-1 and TRBJ2-7; TRBD1 might be the D (6 bases). Germline V gives CDR1 SQVTM, CDR2 ANQGSEA. The CDR3 spans 12 residues. V lost 3 bases and J 3 bases, leaving 9 bases between the germline ends. CDR3 sequence reads: CSVDGRGYEQYF. CDR3 DNA sequence: TGCAGCGTTGATGGCAGGGGCTACGAGCAGTACTTC.

Ten or more counts support this clonotype. V usage is TRBV12-3 or TRBV12-4 and J usage is TRBJ1-5, with D hard to call. V lost 2 bases and J 3 bases, leaving 8 bases between the germline ends. The CDR3 is 14 amino acids. The CDR3 DNA reads as TGTGCCAGCAGTTTACGTTCGGACAATCAGCCCCAGCATTTT. Translation: CASSLRSDNQPQHF.